This passage covers 22 T cell receptor beta chains from one sample sequenced in a study of response to subunit inactivated influenza vaccine. TCRdb redid the calling of the RT-PCR reads with MiXCR, one entry per CDR3 protein. The table records 530,000 or so distinct CDR3 sequences, roughly 23% of them present only once. Material: CD4+ T cells sorted from PBMCs, obtained around 5 days after vaccination. The source is a man aged 50 or older who received an inactivated influenza vaccine.

This chain uses TRBV6-2 or TRBV6-3 with TRBJ2-1; D might be TRBD2 (5 bases). Germline CDR1 and CDR2: MNHEY and SVGEGT. This CDR3 has 16 residues. Trimming took 6 bases from V and 8 from J, leaving 23 bases between them. CDR3 nucleotides: TGTGCCAGCAGGAGACAAGGACGACTAATTCGGGATGAGCAGTTCTTC. Protein product: CASRRQGRLIRDEQFF.

This clonotype was found a few times. The gene calls are TRBV7-2 and TRBJ2-3, with D perhaps TRBD1 (5 bases). Between the trimmed V and J ends, which lost 5 bases and 7 bases, there was a span of 10 bases. CDR3 length: 12 amino acids. Germline V CDR1 and CDR2: SGHTA, FQGNSA. The CDR3 loop is CASSRQINTQYF. The CDR3 DNA is TGTGCCAGCAGCCGACAGATTAATACGCAGTATTTT.

This clonotype was seen a few times. This chain links TRBV11-2 with TRBJ1-2; perhaps TRBD1 as D (5 bases). V was clipped by 4 bases and J by 2 bases, with 14 bases between them. This CDR3 is 15 amino acids long. Per the germline V gene, CDR1 is SGHAT and CDR2 is FQNNGV. This CDR3 is CASSSLRAGNYGYTF. In DNA form, the CDR3 reads TGTGCCAGCAGCTCGCTGCGGGCAGGGAACTATGGCTACACCTTC.

The chain employs TRBV10-3 and TRBJ2-3; D remains ambiguous. Germline values: CDR1 ENHRY, CDR2 SYGVKD. V lost 2 bases and J 4 bases, leaving 10 bases between the germline ends. The CDR3 is 14 amino acids. The CDR3 protein is CAISELRDADTQYF. DNA of the CDR3: TGTGCCATCAGTGAGCTACGTGATGCAGATACGCAGTATTTT.

The gene calls are TRBV20-1 and TRBJ2-5, with TRBD2 matching over 8 bases. Germline CDR1 DFQATT, CDR2 SNEGSKA (reference sequence). V was clipped by 1 base and J by 5 bases; unmatched bases: 6. This CDR3 has 14 residues. Written as DNA, the CDR3 is TGCAGTGCTAGAGCTAGCGGGCGTTACGAGACCCAGTACTTC. Its protein product is CSARASGRYETQYF.

The chain recombines TRBV5-1 with TRBJ2-2; 9 bases agree with TRBD1. V dropped 0 bases and J dropped 5; count of bases not matched to a gene: 8. The CDR3 contains 17 residues. CDR1 SGHRS and CDR2 YFSETQ come from the germline V gene. The CDR3: CASSLALGQGKTGELFF. In DNA, the CDR3 is TGCGCCAGCAGCTTGGCGCTAGGACAGGGGAAAACCGGGGAGCTGTTTTTT.

J is TRBJ2-1 and V is TRBV10-3; no clear D. This CDR3 comprises 13 residues. Germline loops: CDR1 ENHRY, CDR2 SYGVKD. V was cut by 2 bases and J by 6 bases, with 8 bases left in between. DNA of the CDR3: TGTGCCATCAGTGAGGGGGTTAGCAATGAGCAGTTCTTC. It codes for CAISEGVSNEQFF.

This clonotype appeared a few times. The rearrangement uses TRBV20-1 and TRBJ2-7; 10 bases are shared with TRBD1. Germline CDR1 reads DFQATT; CDR2 reads SNEGSKA (reference sequence). The J segment lost 6 bases and the V segment lost 3 bases, leaving 8 bases of the junction unmatched. The CDR3 totals 14 residues. CDR3 nucleotides: TGCAGTGCTAGGAGACAGGGGGCATCAGGCGAGCAGTACTTC. This codes for CSARRQGASGEQYF.

This clonotype was detected only a few times. This chain uses TRBV4-3 with TRBJ2-1, with D possibly TRBD2 on 5 matching bases. The germline CDR1 and CDR2 sequences are LGHNA and YSLEER. This CDR3 spans 16 amino acids. With 0 bases removed from V and 4 bases from J, the gap between germline ends came to 13 bases. The CDR3 sequence is CASSQDPGNQYNEQFF. Here the CDR3 DNA reads TGCGCCAGCAGCCAAGATCCCGGGAACCAGTACAATGAGCAGTTCTTC.

This clonotype was seen a few times. The chain joins TRBV28 to TRBJ2-5; 10 bases agree with TRBD2. Germline-derived CDR1 and CDR2 are MDHEN and SYDVKM. The CDR3 consists of 15 residues. J gave up 2 bases and V 2 bases, and 2 bases lay outside the gene matches. The CDR3 here is CASSLGLAAQETQYF. DNA of the CDR3: TGTGCCAGCAGTTTAGGACTAGCGGCTCAAGAGACCCAGTACTTC.

This clonotype was counted between two and nine times. The rearrangement links TRBV11-1 to TRBJ2-6, with D perhaps matching TRBD1 (6 bases). The CDR3 is 18 residues long. V lost 5 bases, J lost 1 base, and 18 bases lay in between. CDR1 SGHAT and CDR2 FQDESV come from the germline V gene (reference sequence). The CDR3 DNA reads TGTGCCAGCAGCCCCCGAGGACAGTCCACGTCTGGGGCCAACGTCCTGACTTTC. This translates into CASSPRGQSTSGANVLTF.

The chain is built from TRBV4-1 and TRBJ2-5; TRBD1 might be the D (5 bases). CDR1 and CDR2 from the germline V gene are MGHRA and YSYEKL. The CDR3 consists of 14 residues. The V gene lost 3 bases and the J gene lost 2 bases, with 10 bases spanning the gap. CDR3 in amino acids: CASSQVQGQETQYF. For the CDR3, the DNA is TGCGCCAGCAGCCAGGTGCAGGGACAAGAGACCCAGTACTTC.

The rearrangement joins TRBV7-9 to TRBJ2-7; the D gene is possibly TRBD1 (5 bases). Germline V CDR1 and CDR2: SEHNR, FQNEAQ (reference sequence). The germline V and J ends were trimmed by 1 base and 6 bases, with 13 bases remaining between them. There are 14 residues in the CDR3. The DNA for the CDR3 is TGTGCCAGCAGCTTAGGACAAGGGGATAGCGAGCAGTACTTC. It encodes CASSLGQGDSEQYF.

This clonotype was detected a few times. The chain is built from TRBV12-3 or TRBV12-4 and TRBJ2-2; possibly TRBD2 for D (6 bases). Trimming pared 6 bases from V and 5 bases from J, leaving 16 bases between. There are 15 residues in the CDR3. CDR3 sequence: CASSPHGGRTGELFF. The CDR3 region has the DNA TGTGCCAGCAGCCCCCACGGGGGAAGGACCGGGGAGCTGTTTTTT.

This chain connects TRBV3-1 to TRBJ2-2, with D tentatively TRBD1 or TRBD2 (6 bases each). Trimming removed 4 bases from V and 9 bases from J, with 12 bases in between. CDR3 size: 13 residues. Germline V gene lookup returns CDR1 LGHDT and CDR2 YNNKEL (reference sequence). In DNA form, the CDR3 reads TGTGCCAGCAGCCCAATGCGGGACAGGGAGCTGTTTTTT. Translation: CASSPMRDRELFF. The whole variable domain, filled in from reference TRBV3-1 and TRBJ2-2, reads DTAVSQTPKYLVTQMGNDKSIKCEQNLGHDTMYWYKQDSKKFLKIMFSYNNKELIINETVPNRFSPKSPDKAHLNLHINSLELGDSAVYFCASSPMRDRELFFGEGSRLTVL.

Only a few counts were recorded for this clonotype. The chain employs TRBV2 and TRBJ1-1, with D unresolved. The V gene's germline CDR1 is SNHLY and CDR2 FYNNEI. This CDR3 contains 14 residues. V gave up 4 bases and J gave up 4 bases, with 13 bases separating them. The CDR3 protein is CASSAWAGGTEAFF. Here the CDR3 DNA reads TGTGCCAGCAGTGCTTGGGCTGGAGGCACTGAAGCTTTCTTT.

This clonotype occurred many times. The chain recombines TRBV6-5 with TRBJ2-5, with unresolved D. V was clipped by 4 bases and J by 0 bases, with 9 bases between them. Germline lookup yields CDR1 MNHEY and CDR2 SVGAGI. The CDR3 length is 14 residues. The CDR3 loop is CASSSLLDQETQYF. The CDR3 nucleotides are TGTGCCAGCAGTTCCTTATTGGACCAAGAGACCCAGTACTTC.

The rearrangement joins TRBV12-3 or TRBV12-4 to TRBJ1-6; D remains ambiguous. The V gene lost 3 bases and the J gene lost 10 bases, with 13 bases spanning the gap. This CDR3 is built from 14 residues. The CDR3 sequence: CASSFGRDPSPLHF. The CDR3 nucleotides are TGTGCCAGCAGTTTTGGGAGAGACCCCTCACCCCTCCACTTT.

At least ten counts were recorded for this clonotype. The chain carries TRBV20-1 and TRBJ1-5; D is uncertain. V was trimmed by 1 base and J by 4 bases, leaving 8 bases between them. The CDR3 is made up of 13 amino acids. Germline V gene lookup returns CDR1 DFQATT and CDR2 SNEGSKA (reference sequence). Here the CDR3 DNA reads TGCAGTGCTAGAGTACAGTTAAATCAGCCCCAGCATTTT. This translates into CSARVQLNQPQHF.

V usage is TRBV5-1 and J usage is TRBJ1-2; D is possibly TRBD1 (5 bases). CDR3 size: 14 residues. V lost 7 bases, J lost 6 bases, and 19 bases lay in between. CDR1 SGHRS and CDR2 YFSETQ come from the germline V gene. CDR3 DNA sequence: TGCGCCAGCCCTAGAACCGGGACTGGGGATGGCTACACCTTC. It specifies CASPRTGTGDGYTF.

The chain carries TRBV10-3 and TRBJ2-3, with 10 bases fitting TRBD2. Germline loops: CDR1 ENHRY, CDR2 SYGVKD. V was clipped by 9 bases and J by 2 bases; unmatched bases: 2. The CDR3 has 13 residues. CDR3 in amino acids: CAILAGNTDTQYF. DNA of the CDR3: TGTGCCATACTAGCGGGGAACACAGATACGCAGTATTTT.

This clonotype was detected many times. The V gene is TRBV12-3 or TRBV12-4, the J gene TRBJ2-1, with TRBD2 as a possible D gene (6 bases). V lost 2 bases and J lost 4, with 12 bases in between. The CDR3 has 15 residues. The CDR3 is CASSLTVGGYNEQFF. The CDR3 nucleotides are TGTGCCAGCAGTTTAACGGTTGGGGGGTACAATGAGCAGTTCTTC.